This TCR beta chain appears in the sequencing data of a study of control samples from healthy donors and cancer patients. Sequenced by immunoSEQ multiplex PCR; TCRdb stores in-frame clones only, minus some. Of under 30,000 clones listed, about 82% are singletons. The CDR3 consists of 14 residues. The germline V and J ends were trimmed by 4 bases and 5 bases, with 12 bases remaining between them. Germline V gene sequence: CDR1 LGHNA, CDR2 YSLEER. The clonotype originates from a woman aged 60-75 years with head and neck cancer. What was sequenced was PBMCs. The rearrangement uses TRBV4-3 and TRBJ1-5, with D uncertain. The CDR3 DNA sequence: TGCGCCAGCAGCCGCGCCGGGGAGGATCAGCCCCAGCATTTT. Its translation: CASSRAGEDQPQHF.